This TCR beta chain was observed in a study of glioma-infiltrating T cells after dendritic cell vaccination. About the research overall: At biweekly intervals, patients got three intradermal dendritic cell vaccine injections.

Up to 2 ug genomic DNA was used for TCRB CDR3 amplification. The primer mix had 60 V beta and 13 J beta primers. Some clones are missing from TCRdb's copy, which holds only in-frame ones; the method was immunoSEQ multiplex PCR. In the table there are fewer than 85,000 clones, almost 85% of which are singletons. The germline V gene encodes CDR1 SNHLY and CDR2 FYNNEI. V was cut by 2 bases and J by 7 bases, with 12 bases left in between. The CDR3 has 13 amino acids. The clonotype comes from a human donor with glioblastoma. The V and J genes are TRBV2 and TRBJ2-7; D uncertain. Specimen: blood, collected before dendritic cell vaccination. This CDR3 is CASSETPLWEQYV. The CDR3 DNA is TGTGCCAGCAGTGAAACGCCCCTCTGGGAGCAGTACGTC.